A single sample is the source of the 30 T cell receptor beta chains below, sequenced in a study of human versus mouse CDR3 diversity and MHC coevolution. The assay was immunoSEQ multiplex PCR, and TCRdb's table has in-frame clones only and misses some. The repertoire holds about 60,000 clones, with approximately 94% as singletons. The material sequenced was naive CD4+ T cells from blood. The sample's subset: CD45RO-negative CD62L-positive naive CD4 T cells. Receptors were obtained from a person between 55 and 69 years old in good health.

This rearrangement joins TRBV11-2 to TRBJ1-1; D is possibly TRBD1 (5 bases). Germline lookup yields CDR1 SGHAT and CDR2 FQNNGV. The CDR3 runs 13 residues. Trimming removed 4 bases from V and 5 bases from J, with 11 bases in between. The chain's CDR3 is CASSSSRGTEAFF. The CDR3 nucleotides are TGTGCCAGCAGCTCCAGTCGGGGGACTGAAGCTTTCTTT.

This clone showed up just once. CDR3 loop: CASSIPGANVNTEAFF. In DNA, the CDR3 is TGTGCCAGTAGTATCCCAGGGGCTAACGTGAACACTGAAGCTTTCTTT. The rearrangement joins TRBV19 to TRBJ1-1; D possibly corresponds to TRBD1 (6 bases). The length of the CDR3 is 16 residues. The germline CDR1 and CDR2 sequences are LNHDA and SQIVND (reference sequence). V was trimmed by 3 bases and J by 0 bases, leaving 14 bases between them.

The CDR3 loop reads CASSEAGVSQPQHF. The CDR3 nucleotides are TGTGCCAGCAGTGAAGCCGGGGTTAGTCAGCCCCAGCATTTT. The chain combines TRBV2 with TRBJ1-5; D is undetermined. The V gene lost 0 bases and the J gene lost 6 bases, with 9 bases spanning the gap. The CDR3 is 14 residues long. The V gene's germline CDR1 is SNHLY and CDR2 FYNNEI.

The J gene is TRBJ2-7, the V gene TRBV19; 10 bases are a match to TRBD1. The J segment lost 6 bases and the V segment lost 4 bases, leaving 6 bases of the junction unmatched. CDR3 length: 14 residues. Germline values: CDR1 LNHDA, CDR2 SQIVND (reference sequence). CDR3 region: CASSTTGGLREQYF. Here the CDR3 DNA reads TGTGCCAGTAGTACGACAGGGGGCTTGCGCGAGCAGTACTTC.

The chain couples TRBV6-1 to TRBJ2-3; a weak D match, TRBD2 (5 bases). Trimming left V 1 base short and J 4 bases short, with 12 bases between. The V gene's germline CDR1 is MNHNS and CDR2 SASEGT. The CDR3 is made up of 15 amino acids. The CDR3: CASSEGTPLADTQYF. The CDR3 region has the DNA TGTGCCAGCAGTGAAGGGACTCCTTTGGCAGATACGCAGTATTTT.

The V call is TRBV7-6, the J call TRBJ2-7; 9 nucleotides agree with TRBD1. CDR3 length: 16 residues. Germline assignment: CDR1 SGHVS and CDR2 FNYEAQ. The V segment lost 7 bases and the J segment 7 bases; nucleotides outside the gene matches: 17. The CDR3 DNA sequence: TGTGCCAGCACCCCGCGGGCGGGACAGGGCGCTGGGGAGCAGTACTTC. Residues: CASTPRAGQGAGEQYF.

J is TRBJ1-4 and V is TRBV5-6; 8 bases fit TRBD1. The CDR3 has 14 amino acids. The V gene's germline CDR1 is SGHDT and CDR2 YYEEEE. V dropped 4 bases and J dropped 6; count of bases not matched to a gene: 5. The DNA for the CDR3 is TGTGCCAGCAGCCTAACAGGGGGTGATGAAAAACTGTTTTTT. Residues: CASSLTGGDEKLFF.

CDR3 nucleotides: TGTGCCAGCAGCTCCCCCCCGCCGGGCACCATATATTTT. This translates into CASSSPPPGTIYF. The chain is built from TRBV11-2 and TRBJ1-3; D uncertain. Germline loops: CDR1 SGHAT, CDR2 FQNNGV. Trimming removed 4 bases from V and 9 bases from J, with 13 bases in between. This CDR3 has 13 residues. Full variable domain (remainder filled in from reference TRBV11-2 and TRBJ1-3): EAGVAQSPRYKIIEKRQSVAFWCNPISGHATLYWYQQILGQGPKLLIQFQNNGVVDDSQLPKDRFSAERLKGVDSTLKIQPAKLEDSAVYLCASSSPPPGTIYFGEGSWLTVV.

The J gene is TRBJ1-1, the V gene TRBV28; possible D gene TRBD1, 6 bases. Trimming stripped 5 bases from V and 3 bases from J, with 16 bases between. The CDR3 extends over 15 amino acids. Looked up from germline, CDR1 is MDHEN and CDR2 is SYDVKM. CDR3 nucleotides: TGTGCCAGCAGTCCCCGGGCTGCAGGGGACACTGAAGCTTTCTTT. It codes for CASSPRAAGDTEAFF.

This sequence joins TRBV7-8 and TRBJ2-5; D might be TRBD2 (5 bases). CDR3 length: 14 amino acids. Trimming pared 1 base from V and 5 bases from J, leaving 11 bases between. CDR1 and CDR2 from the germline V gene are SGHVS and FQNEAQ. CDR3: CASSLGGNEETQYF. In nucleotides, the CDR3 is TGTGCCAGCAGCTTAGGAGGGAACGAGGAGACCCAGTACTTC.

The chain joins TRBV5-4 to TRBJ2-1, with a possible D match to TRBD2 (5 bases). The CDR3 covers 15 residues. V was trimmed by 0 bases and J by 5 bases, leaving 12 bases between them. Looked up from germline, CDR1 is SGHNT and CDR2 is YYREEE (reference sequence). CDR3 amino acids: CASSLGGRGNNEQFF. CDR3 coding DNA: TGTGCCAGCAGCTTGGGTGGGAGAGGAAACAATGAGCAGTTCTTC.

The V and J genes are TRBV29-1 and TRBJ1-1; tentatively, D is TRBD1 (5 bases). V was cut by 3 bases and J by 5 bases, with 13 bases left in between. Germline CDR1 is SQVTM and CDR2 is ANQGSEA. The CDR3 spans 13 residues. CDR3 DNA sequence: TGCAGCGTTGAGGTCTCCCGGGGGACTGAAGCTTTCTTT. This sequence encodes CSVEVSRGTEAFF.

This clone showed up just once. The chain carries TRBV19 and TRBJ1-2; D uncertain. CDR3 size: 14 residues. Germline CDR1 reads LNHDA; CDR2 reads SQIVND (reference sequence). Trimming left V 5 bases short and J 7 bases short, with 17 bases between. The CDR3 coding sequence is TGTGCCAGTAGTCCCGACGTGCGTGCGGTTGGCTACACCTTC. It translates to CASSPDVRAVGYTF.

This chain uses TRBV5-8 with TRBJ2-5, with 9 bases fitting TRBD1. With the DNA end fitting TRBJ2-7 better, the J assignment may be wrong. The CDR3 extends over 15 amino acids. Germline V gene lookup returns CDR1 SGHTS and CDR2 YDEGEE. The CDR3 DNA sequence: TGTGCCAGCCGATTGCTACAGGGGGCGTGGTACGAGCAGTACTTC. Encoded protein: CASRLLQGAWYEQYF.

The chain links TRBV10-3 to TRBJ2-2; 8 nucleotides match TRBD1. The V gene's germline CDR1 is ENHRY and CDR2 SYGVKD. The length of the CDR3 is 14 residues. J lost 6 bases, V lost 2 bases, and 2 bases had no gene match. The CDR3 region has the DNA TGTGCCATCAGTGAGGACAGGGGACCCGGGGAGCTGTTTTTT. Translation: CAISEDRGPGELFF.

The V gene is TRBV6-1, the J gene TRBJ1-1; perhaps TRBD1 as D (5 bases). Germline CDR1 reads MNHNS; CDR2 reads SASEGT. Trimming took off 8 bases at V and 4 bases at J, with 17 bases between the two ends. CDR3 length equals 14 residues. This CDR3 is CASPSLGVGTEAFF. For the CDR3, the DNA is TGTGCCAGCCCCTCTCTAGGGGTTGGCACTGAAGCTTTCTTT.

The J gene is TRBJ2-5, the V gene TRBV7-7; 12 bases are shared with TRBD2. Trimming removed 4 bases from V and 2 bases from J; junction bases left unmatched: 2. The CDR3 runs 15 residues. CDR1 is SSHAT, CDR2 FNYEAQ, per germline (reference sequence). The DNA of the CDR3 is TGTGCCAGCAGCTCGGGACTAGCGGGTCAAGAGACCCAGTACTTC. Its translation: CASSSGLAGQETQYF.

The CDR3 DNA follows: TGTGCCAGCAAGAGACTAGCGGGAGGTATCGAGCAGTACTTC. This codes for CASKRLAGGIEQYF. This chain connects TRBV2 to TRBJ2-7; 13 bases line up with TRBD2. CDR3 length: 14 amino acids. Losses at the gene ends were 7 bases for V and 6 bases for J; bases not matched to a gene: 6. The germline V gene has CDR1 SNHLY and CDR2 FYNNEI.

This chain uses TRBV5-1 with TRBJ2-2; possibly TRBD1 for D (6 bases). CDR3 size: 15 residues. V dropped 2 bases and J dropped 0 bases, with 8 bases sitting between them. Germline V gene lookup returns CDR1 SGHRS and CDR2 YFSETQ. The CDR3 loop reads CASSLQGTNTGELFF. The CDR3 coding sequence is TGCGCCAGCAGCTTACAGGGCACGAACACCGGGGAGCTGTTTTTT. The entire variable domain, with the rest obtained from reference TRBV5-1 and TRBJ2-2, is as follows: KAGVTQTPRYLIKTRGQQVTLSCSPISGHRSVSWYQQTPGQGLQFLFEYFSETQRNKGNFPGRFSGRQFSNSRSEMNVSTLELGDSALYLCASSLQGTNTGELFFGEGSRLTVL.

The rearrangement uses TRBV7-3 and TRBJ2-5; 8 positions match TRBD2. After removal of 6 bases from V and 2 bases from J, the junction contained 8 bases not matched to a gene. Germline V lookup: CDR1 SGHTA, CDR2 FQGTGA. The CDR3 runs 15 residues. CDR3 loop: CASSPTSGLQETQYF. The CDR3 DNA reads as TGTGCCAGCAGTCCCACTAGCGGACTTCAAGAGACCCAGTACTTC.

The CDR3 sequence: CASSLAGDGQETQYF. CDR3 nucleotides: TGCGCCAGCAGCTTGGCCGGGGATGGCCAAGAGACCCAGTACTTC. This chain connects TRBV5-1 to TRBJ2-5, with D maybe TRBD2 (5 bases). The length of the CDR3 is 15 residues. Trimming took 0 bases from V and 1 from J, leaving 10 bases between them. CDR1 SGHRS and CDR2 YFSETQ come from the germline V gene.

This clone has just one count. The chain is built from TRBV2 and TRBJ1-1; possible D gene TRBD1, 6 bases. V was shortened by 6 bases and J by 3 bases, with 11 bases between the two germline ends. Germline V gene sequence: CDR1 SNHLY, CDR2 FYNNEI. This CDR3 comprises 13 residues. The CDR3 loop reads CASSGTGYTEAFF. Written as DNA, the CDR3 is TGTGCCAGCAGCGGAACAGGGTACACTGAAGCTTTCTTT.

J is TRBJ2-5 and V is TRBV6-1, with unresolved D. Looked up from germline, CDR1 is MNHNS and CDR2 is SASEGT. The germline V and J ends were trimmed by 2 bases and 5 bases, with 12 bases remaining between them. CDR3 length: 14 amino acids. The CDR3 nucleotides are TGTGCCAGCAGTGAATGGAGTGTTGGCGAGACCCAGTACTTC. Translation: CASSEWSVGETQYF.

The rearrangement joins TRBV7-9 to TRBJ2-2; 8 bases are a match to TRBD2. V lost 2 bases and J lost 3; bases outside the gene matches: 2. The CDR3 is made up of 15 amino acids. CDR1 and CDR2 from the germline V gene are SEHNR and FQNEAQ (reference sequence). Written as DNA, the CDR3 is TGTGCCAGCAGCTTAACAGCGGGAGACACCGGGGAGCTGTTTTTT. Encoded protein: CASSLTAGDTGELFF.

In DNA form, the CDR3 reads TGTGCCAGCAGCCCATCCTCCGGGACAGGTCAAGAGACCCAGTACTTC. This sequence encodes CASSPSSGTGQETQYF. V gene TRBV2 combines with J gene TRBJ2-5, with 8 bases that match TRBD1. The CDR3 contains 16 residues. Germline V gene data show CDR1 as SNHLY and CDR2 as FYNNEI. The V gene end was trimmed by 6 bases and the J gene end by 2 bases; junction bases not matched to a gene: 11.

The J gene is TRBJ2-2, the V gene TRBV5-6; 7 bases fit TRBD2. V lost 2 bases, J lost 2 bases, and 6 bases stayed unmatched. Germline V gene lookup returns CDR1 SGHDT and CDR2 YYEEEE. The CDR3 covers 16 residues. The CDR3 DNA is TGTGCCAGCAGCTTTCGCGGGAGTGGTAACACCGGGGAGCTGTTTTTT. This sequence encodes CASSFRGSGNTGELFF. The complete variable domain, with remaining parts taken from reference TRBV5-6 and TRBJ2-2, reads DAGVTQSPTHLIKTRGQQVTLRCSPKSGHDTVSWYQQALGQGPQFIFQYYEEEERQRGNFPDRFSGHQFPNYSSELNVNALLLGDSALYLCASSFRGSGNTGELFFGEGSRLTVL.

The J gene is TRBJ2-7, the V gene TRBV27; 7 positions match TRBD2. Looked up from germline, CDR1 is MNHEY and CDR2 is SMNVEV (reference sequence). The V gene end was trimmed by 4 bases and the J gene end by 3 bases; junction bases not matched to a gene: 9. The CDR3 is 15 residues long. The CDR3 here is CASSYRGGPGYEQYF. CDR3 DNA: TGTGCCAGCAGTTACCGCGGGGGTCCCGGCTACGAGCAGTACTTC.

This chain joins TRBV27 and TRBJ1-5, with 8 bases lining up with TRBD1. CDR3 length: 18 amino acids. CDR1 and CDR2 (germline): MNHEY, SMNVEV (reference sequence). The V segment lost 3 bases and the J segment 2 bases; nucleotides outside the gene matches: 12. The CDR3 DNA sequence: TGTGCCAGCAGTTTGCGTTCGGTATCAGGGGGCGGCAATCAGCCCCAGCATTTT. Amino acid sequence: CASSLRSVSGGGNQPQHF.

The V and J genes are TRBV29-1 and TRBJ2-7; TRBD1 matches at 7 bases. In germline, CDR1 is SQVTM, CDR2 ANQGSEA. V was clipped by 4 bases and J by 2 bases; unmatched bases: 2. This CDR3 contains 12 residues. CDR3 sequence: CSVGGTAYEQYF. For the CDR3, the DNA is TGCAGCGTTGGGGGGACAGCCTACGAGCAGTACTTC.

V usage is TRBV11-2 and J usage is TRBJ2-7, with 15 bases fitting TRBD2. V lost 5 bases and J lost 8; bases outside the gene matches: 1. The CDR3 consists of 13 residues. Germline V CDR1 and CDR2: SGHAT, FQNNGV. CDR3 nucleotide sequence: TGTGCCAGCAGCGGACTAGCGGGAGGGCAGCAGTACTTC. This encodes CASSGLAGGQQYF.